The present T cell receptor (beta chain) was sequenced within a study of OX40 agonist ivuxolimab in advanced cancers. Points from the study as a whole: On average, CD8+ T cells showed a greater number of expanded clones than CD4+. Clonal expansion was seen in CD4+ and CD8+ blood T cells by week 6 at 0.1 to 3.0 mg/kg.

The CDR3 runs to 15 residues. The ends lost 6 bases at V and 6 bases at J; junction bases unmatched: 9. Germline V CDR1 and CDR2: WSHSY, SAAADI. Assay used: immunoSEQ multiplex PCR; TCRdb lists only in-frame clones, some missing. The sample has under 20,000 clones; 86% are singletons. In the case of this clone: Its antigen is unknown.

This rearrangement joins TRBV10-2 to TRBJ2-7, with TRBD1 identical over 12 bases. The input for sequencing was CD4+ or CD8+ T cells sorted from blood, taken in a trial of the OX40 agonist ivuxolimab. This receptor was obtained from an adult with an advanced solid tumor such as melanoma, head and neck, liver or kidney cancer. The CDR3 loop reads CASRQGGQGAFEQYF. Here the CDR3 DNA reads TGCGCCAGCAGACAGGGGGGACAGGGGGCTTTCGAGCAGTACTTC.